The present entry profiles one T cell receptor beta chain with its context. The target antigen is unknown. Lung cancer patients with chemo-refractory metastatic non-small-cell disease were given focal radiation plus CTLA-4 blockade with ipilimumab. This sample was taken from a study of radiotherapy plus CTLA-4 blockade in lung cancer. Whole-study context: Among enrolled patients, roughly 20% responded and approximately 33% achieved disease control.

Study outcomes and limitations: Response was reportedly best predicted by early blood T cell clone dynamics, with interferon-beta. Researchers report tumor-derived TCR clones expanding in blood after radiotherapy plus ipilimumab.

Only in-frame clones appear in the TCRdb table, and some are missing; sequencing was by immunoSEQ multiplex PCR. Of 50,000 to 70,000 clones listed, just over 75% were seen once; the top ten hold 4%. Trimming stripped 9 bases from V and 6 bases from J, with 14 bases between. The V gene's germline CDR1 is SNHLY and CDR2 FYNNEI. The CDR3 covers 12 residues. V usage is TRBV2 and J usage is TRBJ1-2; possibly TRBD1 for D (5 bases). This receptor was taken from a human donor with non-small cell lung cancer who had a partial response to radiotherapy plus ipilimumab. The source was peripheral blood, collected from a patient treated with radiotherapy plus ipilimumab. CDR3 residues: CARGQGGDGYTF. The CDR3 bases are TGTGCCAGGGGCCAGGGAGGAGATGGCTACACCTTC.